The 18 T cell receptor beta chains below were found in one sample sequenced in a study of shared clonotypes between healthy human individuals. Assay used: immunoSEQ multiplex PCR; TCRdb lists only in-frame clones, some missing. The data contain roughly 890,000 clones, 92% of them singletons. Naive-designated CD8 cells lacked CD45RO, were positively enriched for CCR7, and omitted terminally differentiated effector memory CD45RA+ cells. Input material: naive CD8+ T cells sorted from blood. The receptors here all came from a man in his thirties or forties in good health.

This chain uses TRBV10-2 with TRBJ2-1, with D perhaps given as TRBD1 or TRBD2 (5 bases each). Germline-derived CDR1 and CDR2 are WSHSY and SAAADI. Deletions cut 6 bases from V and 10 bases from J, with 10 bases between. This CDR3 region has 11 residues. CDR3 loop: CASRGEKEQFF. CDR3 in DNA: TGCGCCAGCAGGGGGGAGAAGGAGCAGTTCTTC.

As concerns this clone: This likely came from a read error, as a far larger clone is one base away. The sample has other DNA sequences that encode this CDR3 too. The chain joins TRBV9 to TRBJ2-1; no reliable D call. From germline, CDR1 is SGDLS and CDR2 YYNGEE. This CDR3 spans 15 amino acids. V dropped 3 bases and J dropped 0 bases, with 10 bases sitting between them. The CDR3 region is CASSGRLSSYNEQFF. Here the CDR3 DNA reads TGTGCCAGCAGCGGGCGGCTAAGCTCCTACAATGAGCAGTTCTTC.

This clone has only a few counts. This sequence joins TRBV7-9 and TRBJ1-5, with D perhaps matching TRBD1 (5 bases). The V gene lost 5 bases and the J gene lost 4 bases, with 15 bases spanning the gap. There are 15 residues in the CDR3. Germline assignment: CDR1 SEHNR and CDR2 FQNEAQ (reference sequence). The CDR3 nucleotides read TGTGCCAGCAGCCACGCGGGGGAAATAAATCAGCCCCAGCATTTT. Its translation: CASSHAGEINQPQHF. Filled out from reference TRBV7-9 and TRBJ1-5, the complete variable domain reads DTGVSQNPRHKITKRGQNVTFRCDPISEHNRLYWYRQTLGQGPEFLTYFQNEAQLEKSRLLSDRFSAERPKGSFSTLEIQRTEQGDSAMYLCASSHAGEINQPQHFGDGTRLSIL.

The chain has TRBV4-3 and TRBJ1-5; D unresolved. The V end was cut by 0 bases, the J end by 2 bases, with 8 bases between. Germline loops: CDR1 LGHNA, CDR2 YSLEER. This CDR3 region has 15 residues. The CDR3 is CASSQDLTGNQPQHF. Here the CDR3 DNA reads TGCGCCAGCAGCCAAGATCTAACCGGCAATCAGCCCCAGCATTTT.

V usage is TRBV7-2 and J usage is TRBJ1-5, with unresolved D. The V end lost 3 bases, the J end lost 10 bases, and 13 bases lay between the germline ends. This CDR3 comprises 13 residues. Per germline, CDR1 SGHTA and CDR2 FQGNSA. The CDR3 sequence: CASSFDTPFPQHF. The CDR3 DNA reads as TGTGCCAGCAGCTTTGACACCCCTTTCCCCCAGCATTTT.

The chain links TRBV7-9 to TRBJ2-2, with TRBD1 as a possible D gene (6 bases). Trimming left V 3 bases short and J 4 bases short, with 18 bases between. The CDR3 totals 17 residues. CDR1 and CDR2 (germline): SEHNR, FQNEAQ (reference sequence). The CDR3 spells CASSFGQIQRVTGELFF. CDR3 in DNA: TGTGCCAGCAGCTTTGGACAGATACAAAGAGTCACCGGGGAGCTGTTTTTT.

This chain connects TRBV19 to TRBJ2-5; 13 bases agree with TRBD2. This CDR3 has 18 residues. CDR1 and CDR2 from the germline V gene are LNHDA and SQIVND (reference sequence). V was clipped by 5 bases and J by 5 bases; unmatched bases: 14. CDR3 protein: CASSVGLAGVRLGETQYF. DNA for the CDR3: TGTGCCAGTAGTGTCGGACTAGCGGGAGTCCGGTTGGGGGAGACCCAGTACTTC.

The CDR3 nucleotides are TGTGCCAGCATAGTAACGGGAAGTCAAGAGACCCAGTACTTC. Translating gives CASIVTGSQETQYF. The V and J genes are TRBV2 and TRBJ2-5; weak D call: TRBD2 (5 bases). From germline, CDR1 is SNHLY and CDR2 FYNNEI. Trimming took off 7 bases at V and 2 bases at J, with 14 bases between the two ends. The CDR3 is made up of 14 amino acids.

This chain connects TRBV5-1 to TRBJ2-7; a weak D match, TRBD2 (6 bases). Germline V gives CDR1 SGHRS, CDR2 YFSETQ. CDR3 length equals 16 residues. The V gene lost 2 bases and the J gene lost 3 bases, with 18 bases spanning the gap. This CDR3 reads CASSFSIGGSDYEQYF. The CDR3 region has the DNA TGCGCCAGCAGCTTTTCGATAGGAGGGTCGGACTACGAGCAGTACTTC.

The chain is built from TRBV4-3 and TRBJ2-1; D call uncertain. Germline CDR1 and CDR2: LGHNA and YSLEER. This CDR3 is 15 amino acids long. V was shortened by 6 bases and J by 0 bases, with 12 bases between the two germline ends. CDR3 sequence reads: CASSPLVSSYNEQFF. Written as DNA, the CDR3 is TGCGCCAGCAGTCCGCTGGTGAGCTCCTACAATGAGCAGTTCTTC.

The CDR3: CASSQQDYQPQHF. The CDR3, as DNA: TGCGCCAGCAGCCAACAGGATTATCAGCCCCAGCATTTT. This rearrangement joins TRBV4-1 to TRBJ1-5; D gene unclear. Germline CDR1 MGHRA, CDR2 YSYEKL. V was pared by 2 bases and J by 5 bases, with 7 bases between. There are 13 residues in the CDR3.

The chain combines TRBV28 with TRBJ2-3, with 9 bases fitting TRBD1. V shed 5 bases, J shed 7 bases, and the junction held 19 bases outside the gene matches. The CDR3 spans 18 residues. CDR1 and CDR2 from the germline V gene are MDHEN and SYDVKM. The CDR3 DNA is TGTGCCAGCAGTATGGCGGAAGGGACAGGGACGTCGAAGAATACGCAGTATTTT. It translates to CASSMAEGTGTSKNTQYF.

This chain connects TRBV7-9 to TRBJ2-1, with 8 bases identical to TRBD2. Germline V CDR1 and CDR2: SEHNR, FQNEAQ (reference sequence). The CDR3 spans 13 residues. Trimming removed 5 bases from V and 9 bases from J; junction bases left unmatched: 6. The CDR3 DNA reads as TGTGCCAGCAGCGCCGGGACTAGTGCTGAGCAGTTCTTC. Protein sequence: CASSAGTSAEQFF. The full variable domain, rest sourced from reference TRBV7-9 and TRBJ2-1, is DTGVSQNPRHKITKRGQNVTFRCDPISEHNRLYWYRQTLGQGPEFLTYFQNEAQLEKSRLLSDRFSAERPKGSFSTLEIQRTEQGDSAMYLCASSAGTSAEQFFGPGTRLTVL.

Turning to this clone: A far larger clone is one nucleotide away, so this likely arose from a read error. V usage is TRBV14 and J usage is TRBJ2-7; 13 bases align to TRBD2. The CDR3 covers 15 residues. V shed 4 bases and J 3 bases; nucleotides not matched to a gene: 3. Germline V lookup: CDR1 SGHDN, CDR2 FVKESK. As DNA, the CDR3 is TGTGCCAGCAGCCCAGGACTAGCGGGAGTCTACGAGCAGTACTTC. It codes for CASSPGLAGVYEQYF.

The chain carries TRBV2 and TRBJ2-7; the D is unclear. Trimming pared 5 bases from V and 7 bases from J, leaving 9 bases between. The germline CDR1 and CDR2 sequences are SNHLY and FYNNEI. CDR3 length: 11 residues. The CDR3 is CASSPNREQYF. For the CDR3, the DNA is TGTGCCAGCAGTCCCAACCGGGAGCAGTACTTC. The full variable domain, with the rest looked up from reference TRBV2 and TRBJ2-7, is EPEVTQTPSHQVTQMGQEVILRCVPISNHLYFYWYRQILGQKVEFLVSFYNNEISEKSEIFDDQFSVERPDGSNFTLKIRSTKLEDSAMYFCASSPNREQYFGPGTRLTVT.

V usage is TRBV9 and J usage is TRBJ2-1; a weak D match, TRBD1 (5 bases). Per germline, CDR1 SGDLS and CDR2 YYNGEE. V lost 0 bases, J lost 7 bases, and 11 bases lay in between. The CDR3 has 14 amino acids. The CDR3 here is CASSVGSRVNEQFF. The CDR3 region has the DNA TGTGCCAGCAGCGTAGGGTCCAGGGTGAATGAGCAGTTCTTC.

The CDR3 reads CASSSGLAGVWGTDTQYF. CDR3 nucleotides: TGTGCCAGCAGCTCCGGACTAGCGGGAGTTTGGGGCACAGATACGCAGTATTTT. This rearrangement joins TRBV11-2 to TRBJ2-3, with 13 positions matching TRBD2. Germline lookup yields CDR1 SGHAT and CDR2 FQNNGV. V gave up 4 bases and J gave up 1 base; unmatched junction bases: 8. CDR3 length: 18 amino acids.

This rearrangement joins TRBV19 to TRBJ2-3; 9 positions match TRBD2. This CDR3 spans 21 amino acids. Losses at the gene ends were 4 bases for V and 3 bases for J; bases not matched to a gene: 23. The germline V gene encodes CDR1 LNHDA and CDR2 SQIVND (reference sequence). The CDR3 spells CASSTRRLAGRSRRGTDTQYF. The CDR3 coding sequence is TGTGCCAGTAGTACCCGCCGGCTAGCGGGACGCAGTCGGCGGGGTACAGATACGCAGTATTTT. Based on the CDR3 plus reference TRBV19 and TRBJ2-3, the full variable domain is DGGITQSPKYLFRKEGQNVTLSCEQNLNHDAMYWYRQDPGQGLRLIYYSQIVNDFQKGDIAEGYSVSREKKESFPLTVTSAQKNPTAFYLCASSTRRLAGRSRRGTDTQYFGPGTRLTVL.